Shown below are 21 T cell receptor beta chains from a single sample sequenced in a study of T cells after posttransplantation cyclophosphamide. Sequencing was performed with immunoSEQ multiplex PCR; in TCRdb, only in-frame clones are kept and a portion is missing. The record shows about 36,000 clones for this sample, with no singletons present. Specimen: PBMCs. The receptors here all came from a girl aged 5 to 17 in good health, CMV-negative, and a related stem cell transplant donor.

The chain has TRBV9 and TRBJ2-3, with 12 positions matching TRBD2. Germline V gene sequence: CDR1 SGDLS, CDR2 YYNGEE. V lost 3 bases and J lost 4; bases outside the gene matches: 6. This CDR3 is built from 16 residues. In nucleotides, the CDR3 is TGTGCCAGCAGCGACTCTAGCGGGGGGGCACCAGATACGCAGTATTTT. This encodes CASSDSSGGAPDTQYF.

This clone was detected many times. This sequence joins TRBV28 and TRBJ1-1; 7 bases line up with TRBD1. Germline CDR1 and CDR2: MDHEN and SYDVKM. This CDR3 region has 14 residues. After removal of 11 bases from V and 1 base from J, the junction contained 10 bases not matched to a gene. CDR3 nucleotide sequence: TGTGCCGGGGCTTCAACAGGGGAGAACACTGAAGCTTTCTTT. Residues: CAGASTGENTEAFF.

This clone was counted ten times or more. The CDR3 DNA sequence: TGCGCCAGCAGCCAATGGTTGGCCGATAGCAATCAGCCCCAGCATTTT. Its translation: CASSQWLADSNQPQHF. This chain uses TRBV4-1 with TRBJ1-5; D ambiguous. The V gene's germline CDR1 is MGHRA and CDR2 YSYEKL. CDR3 length: 16 amino acids. V was clipped by 2 bases and J by 0 bases, with 11 bases between them.

J is TRBJ1-1 and V is TRBV30, with D perhaps matching TRBD1 (6 bases). Germline V gives CDR1 GTSNPN, CDR2 SVGIG (reference sequence). Trimming removed 0 bases from V and 6 bases from J, with 14 bases in between. This CDR3 spans 14 amino acids. CDR3 sequence reads: CAWSVGRGVAEAFF. The CDR3 nucleotides read TGTGCCTGGAGTGTAGGCAGGGGTGTGGCTGAAGCTTTCTTT.

This clone was counted between two and nine times. The chain combines TRBV30 with TRBJ1-2; D may be TRBD1 (5 bases). The length of the CDR3 is 13 residues. CDR1 is GTSNPN and CDR2 is SVGIG in the germline V gene (reference sequence). V was shortened by 4 bases and J by 6 bases, with 15 bases between the two germline ends. The CDR3 reads CAWNFREGDGYTF. As DNA, the CDR3 is TGTGCCTGGAATTTTCGCGAAGGGGATGGCTACACCTTC.

The chain uses TRBV27 and TRBJ1-4; tentatively, D is TRBD1 (6 bases). Between the trimmed V and J ends, which lost 5 bases and 8 bases, there was a span of 18 bases. The germline CDR1 and CDR2 sequences are MNHEY and SMNVEV (reference sequence). The CDR3 is made up of 15 amino acids. The chain's CDR3 is CASSPRGGGLEKLFF. The CDR3 DNA sequence: TGTGCCAGCAGTCCCCGGGGAGGGGGTTTGGAAAAACTGTTTTTT.

The table lists this clone with a few counts. This chain uses TRBV5-1 with TRBJ1-2, with 7 bases identical to TRBD1. The V and J ends lost 6 bases and 8 bases, in that order; junction bases with no gene match: 4. Germline assignment: CDR1 SGHRS and CDR2 YFSETQ. The CDR3 is made up of 11 amino acids. CDR3 DNA: TGCGCCAGCAAAGGGGGCTGGGGCTACACCTTC. As protein: CASKGGWGYTF.

This clone was observed a few times. The genes are TRBV5-4 and TRBJ2-7, with a possible D match to TRBD1 (6 bases). CDR1 is SGHNT, CDR2 YYREEE, per germline (reference sequence). V was shortened by 1 base and J by 2 bases, with 22 bases between the two germline ends. The CDR3 runs to 18 residues. CDR3: CASSLFAYPGQSAYEQYF. The CDR3 DNA is TGTGCCAGCAGCTTGTTTGCGTACCCGGGACAATCCGCCTACGAGCAGTACTTC.

This clone showed up many times. This chain uses TRBV6-1 with TRBJ2-1; 8 bases agree with TRBD2. The CDR3 sequence is 14 residues long. Germline-derived CDR1 and CDR2 are MNHNS and SASEGT. With 8 bases clipped from V and 0 bases from J, the junction kept 3 bases outside the gene matches. The CDR3 protein is CASASGSSYNEQFF. CDR3 bases: TGTGCCAGCGCGAGCGGGAGCTCCTACAATGAGCAGTTCTTC.

This clone was found many times. The gene calls are TRBV7-3 and TRBJ2-2; TRBD1 matches 8 bases. Germline V gene sequence: CDR1 SGHTA, CDR2 FQGTGA. Unmatched junction bases numbered 10, after V lost 3 bases and J lost 7 bases. This CDR3 is built from 16 residues. CDR3 in DNA: TGTGCCAGCAGCTTGGACGCAGGGGGCTTTAACGGGGAGCTGTTTTTT. It yields the protein CASSLDAGGFNGELFF.

The sample holds many counts of this clone. The chain couples TRBV9 to TRBJ2-7; the match to TRBD2 covers 11 bases. V shed 3 bases and J 2 bases; nucleotides not matched to a gene: 4. The germline V gene has CDR1 SGDLS and CDR2 YYNGEE. This CDR3 spans 15 amino acids. CDR3 region: CASSEGLAETYEQYF. The CDR3 DNA sequence: TGTGCCAGCAGCGAGGGACTAGCGGAAACCTACGAGCAGTACTTC.

This clone was detected only a few times. The chain uses TRBV30 and TRBJ1-2; the D is unclear. V was cut by 0 bases and J by 0 bases, with 11 bases left in between. In germline, CDR1 is GTSNPN, CDR2 SVGIG (reference sequence). This CDR3 region has 15 residues. CDR3 sequence reads: CAWSVRKRANYGYTF. DNA for the CDR3: TGTGCCTGGAGTGTACGAAAGAGGGCTAACTATGGCTACACCTTC.

The rearrangement uses TRBV4-2 and TRBJ2-5; 7 bases fit TRBD1. This CDR3 has 17 residues. Germline lookup yields CDR1 LGHNA and CDR2 YNFKEQ. V lost 3 bases to trimming and J lost 3 bases; unmatched junction nucleotides: 13. The CDR3 DNA sequence: TGTGCCAGCAGCCACCAAGGTGGGACAGACTATAAAGAGACCCAGTACTTC. Residues: CASSHQGGTDYKETQYF.

This clone was counted a few times. A much bigger clone sits one base away, suggesting this may be a read error. This sample includes further DNA sequences coding for the same CDR3. The J gene is TRBJ2-1, the V gene TRBV5-4; 9 bases fit TRBD2. CDR1 and CDR2 from the germline V gene are SGHNT and YYREEE (reference sequence). The CDR3 has 15 amino acids. CDR3 DNA: TGCGCCAGCAGCTGGCGGGAGGGCCTGGGTTATGAGCAGTTCTTC. Its protein is CASSWREGLGYEQFF.

This clone was counted between two and nine times. This chain connects TRBV5-1 to TRBJ2-3, with TRBD2 matching 7 bases. CDR1 and CDR2 from the germline V gene are SGHRS and YFSETQ. The V gene end was trimmed by 3 bases and the J gene end by 6 bases; junction bases not matched to a gene: 7. The CDR3 is 14 residues long. In DNA form, the CDR3 reads TGCGCCAGCAGCTCGGGGGGAGTGGCTGATACGCAGTATTTT. Amino acids: CASSSGGVADTQYF.

There are a few counts of this clone. The CDR3 sequence is CASSPRRAVFYEQYF. The CDR3 DNA reads as TGTGCCTCCTCTCCCCGGAGGGCTGTGTTCTACGAGCAGTACTTC. The chain joins TRBV7-9 to TRBJ2-7, with D perhaps matching TRBD2 (6 bases). The CDR3 is made up of 15 amino acids. Germline V gene sequence: CDR1 SEHNR, CDR2 FQNEAQ (reference sequence). V lost 11 bases and J 3 bases, leaving 23 bases between the germline ends.

This clone was detected many times. The chain couples TRBV4-1 to TRBJ2-2, with 8 nucleotides matching TRBD1. Germline CDR1 MGHRA, CDR2 YSYEKL. Unmatched junction bases numbered 6, after V lost 4 bases and J lost 2 bases. The CDR3 length is 16 residues. CDR3 DNA sequence: TGCGCCAGCAGCCTACTGGGACAGGCCAACACCGGGGAGCTGTTTTTT. Protein product: CASSLLGQANTGELFF.

Many counts were recorded for this clone. V usage is TRBV11-2 and J usage is TRBJ2-1; D is uncertain. Germline CDR1 and CDR2: SGHAT and FQNNGV. Trimming stripped 4 bases from V and 2 bases from J, with 12 bases between. This CDR3 spans 15 amino acids. The CDR3 DNA follows: TGTGCCAGCAGCTCCGGCACAGACGCCTACAATGAGCAGTTCTTC. Amino acids: CASSSGTDAYNEQFF. Based on the CDR3 plus reference TRBV11-2 and TRBJ2-1, the full variable domain is EAGVAQSPRYKIIEKRQSVAFWCNPISGHATLYWYQQILGQGPKLLIQFQNNGVVDDSQLPKDRFSAERLKGVDSTLKIQPAKLEDSAVYLCASSSGTDAYNEQFFGPGTRLTVL.

The sample holds a few counts of this clone. The rearrangement joins TRBV6-5 to TRBJ1-6; 9 positions agree with TRBD1. The trim removed 5 bases at V and 9 bases at J, leaving 8 bases unmatched. CDR1 MNHEY and CDR2 SVGAGI come from the germline V gene. The CDR3 consists of 15 residues. CDR3 residues: CASSITGTGSSPLHF. The CDR3 coding sequence is TGTGCCAGCAGTATAACCGGGACAGGGAGTTCACCCCTCCACTTT.

This clone appeared many times. This chain connects TRBV6-1 to TRBJ2-7; D is ambiguous. The germline V and J ends were trimmed by 3 bases and 6 bases, with 9 bases remaining between them. Per germline, CDR1 MNHNS and CDR2 SASEGT. The CDR3 spans 12 residues. In nucleotides, the CDR3 is TGTGCCAGCAGTGAGAGCCTGCGCGAGCAGTACTTC. It is translated as CASSESLREQYF.

The rearrangement uses TRBV9 and TRBJ2-2; 13 positions agree with TRBD2. CDR1 and CDR2 (germline): SGDLS, YYNGEE. This CDR3 is 16 amino acids long. The ends lost 4 bases at V and 6 bases at J; junction bases unmatched: 6. CDR3 nucleotides: TGTGCCAGCAGCCCCTGGACTAGCGGGGGATCCGGGGAGCTGTTTTTT. This encodes CASSPWTSGGSGELFF.